This is a list of T cell receptor beta chains from one sample in a study of T cells in Graves' hyperthyroidism and ophthalmopathy. TCRdb itself ran the multiplex PCR reads through MiXCR, one entry per CDR3 protein. The table includes about 350,000 distinct CDR3 sequences, more than 11% detected once. Material: blood. Receptor source: a woman aged 25 to 39 with Graves' hyperthyroidism. CDR3s include the opening cysteine and the closing phenylalanine or tryptophan. Fields, in order: J gene, D gene, V gene, clone size, CDR3 DNA, CDR3 protein. The D gene is left open where the match is weak. Rows may omit the clone size; those that give it use once, few, many or a size class.

>TRBJ2-4|NA|TRBV4-3|NA
TGCGCCAGCAGCCAAGACCTATCTTTAGCCAAAAACATTCAGTACTTC
CASSQDLSLAKNIQYF
>TRBJ2-1|NA|TRBV5-1|few
TGCGCCAGCAGCAATTTCCCCTACAATGAGCAGTTCTTC
CASSNFPYNEQFF
>TRBJ2-7|NA|TRBV3-1|NA
TGTGCCAGCAGCCAAAGCCCCGGGCGCTCCTACGAGCAGTACTTC
CASSQSPGRSYEQYF
>TRBJ1-2|TRBD1|TRBV28|many
TGTGCCAGCAGCTGGGACAGGGATGGCTACACCTTC
CASSWDRDGYTF
>TRBJ2-7|TRBD1|TRBV12-3/TRBV12-4|many
TGTGCCAGCAGAAACCCGGGACAGGGGGGCGAGCAGTACTTC
CASRNPGQGGEQYF
>TRBJ1-2|NA|TRBV20-1|many
TGCAGTGCTAGAACCTCGGACGCCCTAGGCTACACCTTC
CSARTSDALGYTF
>TRBJ1-4|NA|TRBV11-2|NA
TGTGCCAGCAGCTTACGGGGGCTTGTTGCAAGTAATGAAAAACTGTGTTTT
CASSLRGLVASNEKLCF
>TRBJ2-5|NA|TRBV6-1|few
TGTGCCAGCAGTGAATGGCCCATACTCCAGGGGCTCCAAGAGACCCAGTACTTC
CASSEWPILQGLQETQYF
>TRBJ1-4|NA|TRBV28|many
TGTGCCAGCAGTGTGGGGGGCTCCCATAGAGAAAAACTGTTTTTT
CASSVGGSHREKLFF
>TRBJ2-3|NA|TRBV18|once
TGTGCCAGCTCATCCGACCAACCGGCGAGCGCAGATACGCAGTATTTT
CASSSDQPASADTQYF
>TRBJ2-4|NA|TRBV4-3|NA
TGCGCCAGCAGCCAGGCAGGGGATACTATTCAGTACTTC
CASSQAGDTIQYF